A selection of T cell receptor beta chains follows, all from one sample in a study of blood T cell repertoires in COVID-19. Libraries were prepared by immunoSEQ multiplex PCR; TCRdb keeps only in-frame clonotypes and omits some of them. The data hold about 150,000 clones, with roughly 80% observed a single time. The specimen sequenced was PBMCs or T cells enriched from blood (not recorded which). The receptor source for this set is a woman aged 50 to 60 who had recovered from COVID-19. The CDR3 runs from the conserved cysteine through the conserved F or W. The D gene is left open where the match is weak. Rows may omit the clone size; those that give it use once, few, many or a size class.

once	TRBV7-9	-	TRBJ1-2	CASSFDPREGDMYYGYTF	TGTGCCAGCAGCTTCGATCCTAGGGAGGGGGATATGTACTATGGCTACACCTTC
-	TRBV29-1	TRBD1	TRBJ2-5	CSVEKEIGTGVQETQYF	TGCAGCGTTGAAAAAGAAATTGGGACAGGGGTCCAAGAGACCCAGTACTTC
-	TRBV30	-	TRBJ1-1	CAWSVSREGTEAFF	TGTGCCTGGAGTGTTAGCAGGGAAGGAACTGAAGCTTTCTTT
once	TRBV28	TRBD1	TRBJ1-4	CASSSDRGPNEKLFF	TGTGCCAGCAGCTCGGACAGGGGGCCGAATGAAAAACTGTTTTTT
-	TRBV3-1/TRBV3-2	TRBD2	TRBJ2-1	CASSPGTRYEQFF	TGTGCCAGCAGCCCAGGGACTAGGTATGAGCAGTTCTTC
-	TRBV9	-	TRBJ1-6	CASSDESSYNSPLHF	TGTGCCAGCAGCGATGAGAGCTCCTATAATTCACCCCTCCACTTT
-	TRBV2	TRBD1	TRBJ1-1	CARNRDRNTEAFF	TGTGCCAGGAACCGGGACAGGAACACTGAAGCTTTCTTT
-	TRBV5-6	-	TRBJ1-2	CASSSLTVDYGYTF	TGTGCCAGCAGCTCCTTGACAGTCGACTATGGCTACACCTTC
-	TRBV28	TRBD1	TRBJ1-1	CASSLRGLRAEAFF	TGTGCCAGCAGTTTGAGGGGGCTCAGGGCTGAAGCTTTCTTT
-	TRBV28	-	TRBJ1-4	CASSQAATNEKLFF	TGTGCCAGCAGCCAAGCTGCAACTAATGAAAAACTGTTTTTT
many	TRBV27	-	TRBJ1-5	CASSPGGVTQPQHF	TGTGCCAGCAGTCCCGGGGGGGTGACTCAGCCCCAGCATTTT
-	TRBV11-2	-	TRBJ1-1	CASSFTAGTEAFF	TGTGCCAGCAGTTTTACGGCGGGCACTGAAGCTTTCTTT
-	TRBV19	-	TRBJ1-5	CASTGQLNQPQHF	TGTGCCAGTACCGGACAGCTCAATCAGCCCCAGCATTTT
-	TRBV27	-	TRBJ2-2	CASSPQPGDPPPMNTGELFF	TGTGCCAGCAGTCCACAACCGGGAGACCCACCTCCAATGAACACCGGGGAGCTGTTTTTT
-	TRBV9	TRBD2	TRBJ2-3	CASSGTSGGDTQYF	TGTGCCAGCAGCGGTACTAGCGGGGGAGATACGCAGTATTTT
-	TRBV14	-	TRBJ1-6	CASRHRDTNNSPLHF	TGTGCCAGCAGACACCGGGACACCAATAATTCACCCCTCCACTTT
-	TRBV21-1	-	TRBJ1-3	CASSTPRVSGNTIYF	TGTGCCAGCAGCACCCCCAGGGTCTCTGGAAACACCATATATTTT
-	TRBV6-5	-	TRBJ1-5	CASKRDSNQPQHF	TGTGCCAGCAAGAGGGATAGCAATCAGCCCCAGCATTTT
-	TRBV5-1	TRBD2	TRBJ2-3	CASSLENGGASTDTQYF	TGCGCCAGCAGCTTGGAGAACGGGGGGGCGAGCACAGATACGCAGTATTTT
few	TRBV28	TRBD1	TRBJ1-5	CASSRTGPQRGNQPQHF	TGTGCCAGCAGCCGGACAGGCCCACAGAGGGGCAATCAGCCCCAGCATTTT
few	TRBV29-1	TRBD1	TRBJ1-2	CSVDWDRRNGYTF	TGCAGCGTTGATTGGGACAGGAGAAATGGCTACACCTTC
-	TRBV3-1/TRBV3-2	-	TRBJ1-2	CASSHKGSTGSYGYTF	TGTGCCAGCAGCCATAAAGGGTCGACAGGCAGCTATGGCTACACCTTC